Sequencing of this T cell receptor (beta chain) was carried out in a study of PD-1 blockade in classical Hodgkin lymphoma. The wider study: The nivolumab dose that patients received was 3 mg/kg, given intravenously every 2 weeks. Notes on the study in general: Newly diagnosed patients were reported to start with lower TCR diversity than healthy donors. The diversity seen at baseline in complete responders resembled that of newly diagnosed patients.

Each of the patients experienced relapse following autologous stem cell transplantation, and their brentuximab vedotin exposure differed. A word on this clone: Its antigen is not known.

Some clones are missing from TCRdb's copy, which holds only in-frame ones; the method was immunoSEQ multiplex PCR. This table has approximately 98,000 clones, 80% to 90% appearing once. Here the sequenced sample was peripheral blood mononuclear cells (PBMCs), taken before the second cycle of nivolumab. The receptor's source is a human donor with classical Hodgkin lymphoma.

The CDR3 coding sequence is TGTGCCAGCAGCTTAGGTCGGGGCAACTCCTACGAGCAGTACTTC. It codes for CASSLGRGNSYEQYF. The genes are TRBV7-7 and TRBJ2-7; D may correspond to TRBD1 or TRBD2 (5 bases each). The germline gives CDR1 SSHAT, CDR2 FNYEAQ (reference sequence). The CDR3 consists of 15 residues. V lost 1 base and J 0 bases, leaving 10 bases between the germline ends.